The rows below give T cell receptor beta chains drawn from one sample of a study of beta chain features in type 1 diabetes. TCRdb's table, derived via immunoSEQ multiplex PCR, lists solely in-frame clones and lacks some. The repertoire holds 250,000 to 300,000 clones, with approximately 24% as singletons. Input material: naive CD4+ T cells from blood. The receptors stem from a woman younger than 45 with type 1 diabetes. CDR3s include the opening cysteine and the closing phenylalanine or tryptophan. Each record gives: clone size, J gene, D gene, V gene, CDR3 DNA, CDR3 protein. The D gene is left open where the match is weak. Rows may omit the clone size; those that give it use once, few, many or a size class.

clone_size: few; j_call: TRBJ2-7; d_call: -; v_call: TRBV5-1; cdr3_nt: TGCGCCAGCAGCTTGGAGGGGAACGAGCAGTACTTC; cdr3_aa: CASSLEGNEQYF
clone_size: -; j_call: TRBJ2-3; d_call: -; v_call: TRBV9; cdr3_nt: TGTGCCAGCAGCGTAGTAGGGGTTAGCACAGATACGCAGTATTTT; cdr3_aa: CASSVVGVSTDTQYF
clone_size: few; j_call: TRBJ2-1; d_call: -; v_call: TRBV27; cdr3_nt: TGTGCCTCGAGAGAGAGATCCTACAATGAGCAGTTCTTC; cdr3_aa: CASRERSYNEQFF
clone_size: -; j_call: TRBJ2-7; d_call: TRBD2; v_call: TRBV4-2; cdr3_nt: TGTGCCAGCAGCCAAGATTGGATAGCGGGGCCTTACGAGCAGTACTTC; cdr3_aa: CASSQDWIAGPYEQYF
clone_size: once; j_call: TRBJ2-1; d_call: TRBD2; v_call: TRBV2; cdr3_nt: TGTGCCAGCACCTGGACTAGCGGGGCTTACAATGAGCAGTTCTTC; cdr3_aa: CASTWTSGAYNEQFF
clone_size: -; j_call: TRBJ1-5; d_call: -; v_call: TRBV29-1; cdr3_nt: TGCAGCGCCTGTAGGGGTGCGGATCAGCCCCAGCATTTT; cdr3_aa: CSACRGADQPQHF
clone_size: -; j_call: TRBJ2-2; d_call: -; v_call: TRBV14; cdr3_nt: TGTGCCAGCACCGCCGGTGTGAACACCGGGGAGCTGTTTTTT; cdr3_aa: CASTAGVNTGELFF
clone_size: few; j_call: TRBJ2-3; d_call: TRBD1; v_call: TRBV29-1; cdr3_nt: TGCAGCGTCGCGTTCGGACAGGGTGGCGATACGCAGTATTTT; cdr3_aa: CSVAFGQGGDTQYF
clone_size: -; j_call: TRBJ2-1; d_call: -; v_call: TRBV11-1; cdr3_nt: TGTGCCAGCAGCCAGACTAGCAATGAGCAGTTCTTC; cdr3_aa: CASSQTSNEQFF
clone_size: -; j_call: TRBJ2-3; d_call: TRBD2; v_call: TRBV28; cdr3_nt: TGTGCCAGCAGTTTAACTAGCGCACAAGATACGCAGTATTTT; cdr3_aa: CASSLTSAQDTQYF
clone_size: -; j_call: TRBJ2-1; d_call: -; v_call: TRBV5-1; cdr3_nt: TGCGCCAGCAGCTTGGGGGGAGGAATTAATGAGCAGTTCTTC; cdr3_aa: CASSLGGGINEQFF
clone_size: -; j_call: TRBJ1-2; d_call: TRBD1; v_call: TRBV30; cdr3_nt: TGTGCCTGGAGTGTATCTGCCGGGACAGCGGCTGGCTACACCTTC; cdr3_aa: CAWSVSAGTAAGYTF
clone_size: -; j_call: TRBJ1-5; d_call: -; v_call: TRBV30; cdr3_nt: TGTGCCTGGAGTGCACCGAGGGGGTCCCCAAGTCAGCCCCAGCATTTT; cdr3_aa: CAWSAPRGSPSQPQHF
clone_size: -; j_call: TRBJ1-5; d_call: TRBD1; v_call: TRBV7-3; cdr3_nt: TGTGCCAGCAGCTTGACAGGGGATCAGCCCCAGCATTTT; cdr3_aa: CASSLTGDQPQHF
clone_size: -; j_call: TRBJ2-4; d_call: -; v_call: TRBV30; cdr3_nt: TGTGCCTGGAGGAGGGACAACCTAGCCAAAAACATTCAGTACTTC; cdr3_aa: CAWRRDNLAKNIQYF
clone_size: -; j_call: TRBJ2-1; d_call: TRBD2; v_call: TRBV19; cdr3_nt: TGTGCCAGTAGTACGGGACTAGCGGGAGGTCGCGGCAATGAGCAGTTCTTC; cdr3_aa: CASSTGLAGGRGNEQFF
clone_size: -; j_call: TRBJ2-1; d_call: -; v_call: TRBV7-9; cdr3_nt: TGTGCCAGCAGCTCCTCAGTGGCGGGCAATGAGCAGTTCTTC; cdr3_aa: CASSSSVAGNEQFF
clone_size: few; j_call: TRBJ2-1; d_call: TRBD2; v_call: TRBV25-1; cdr3_nt: TGTGCCAGCAGTGTAGGGACTAGTAGCAATGAGCAGTTCTTC; cdr3_aa: CASSVGTSSNEQFF
clone_size: -; j_call: TRBJ1-1; d_call: -; v_call: TRBV7-9; cdr3_nt: TGTGCCAGCAGCTTAAGGTTTGTAACAGCAACTCCTGAAGCTTTCTTT; cdr3_aa: CASSLRFVTATPEAFF
clone_size: once; j_call: TRBJ2-7; d_call: TRBD2; v_call: TRBV30; cdr3_nt: TGTGCCTGGACTAGCGGCCTTAGCTCCTACGAGCAGTACTTC; cdr3_aa: CAWTSGLSSYEQYF
clone_size: -; j_call: TRBJ1-3; d_call: -; v_call: TRBV29-1; cdr3_nt: TGCAGCGTTACAGGGTCTGGAAACACCATATATTTT; cdr3_aa: CSVTGSGNTIYF
clone_size: -; j_call: TRBJ2-1; d_call: TRBD2; v_call: TRBV5-6; cdr3_nt: TGTGCCAGCAGCTTGGTAGGACTAGGGGACAATGAGCAGTTCTTC; cdr3_aa: CASSLVGLGDNEQFF
clone_size: few; j_call: TRBJ2-1; d_call: -; v_call: TRBV7-2; cdr3_nt: TGTGCCAGCACCCTGGACTGGTCCTACAATGAGCAGTTCTTC; cdr3_aa: CASTLDWSYNEQFF
clone_size: -; j_call: TRBJ2-1; d_call: -; v_call: TRBV20-1; cdr3_nt: TGCAGTGCTCAGTATGAGCAGTTCTTC; cdr3_aa: CSAQYEQFF
clone_size: -; j_call: TRBJ2-3; d_call: TRBD2; v_call: TRBV2; cdr3_nt: TGTGCGACAGCAATGGGACTAGCAGGAGATACGCAGTATTTT; cdr3_aa: CATAMGLAGDTQYF
clone_size: once; j_call: TRBJ2-5; d_call: -; v_call: TRBV19; cdr3_nt: TGTGCCAGTAGTATAGACCCGACGAGGATTGGGGAGACCCAGTACTTC; cdr3_aa: CASSIDPTRIGETQYF
clone_size: few; j_call: TRBJ1-2; d_call: -; v_call: TRBV18; cdr3_nt: TGTGCCAGCTCACGGGTGAGGACAGACTATGGCTACACCTTC; cdr3_aa: CASSRVRTDYGYTF
clone_size: -; j_call: TRBJ1-3; d_call: TRBD1; v_call: TRBV30; cdr3_nt: TGTGCCTGGAGTCTTCAGGGGGCTGGTGGAAACACCATATATTTT; cdr3_aa: CAWSLQGAGGNTIYF
clone_size: -; j_call: TRBJ2-2; d_call: TRBD2; v_call: TRBV5-6; cdr3_nt: TGTGCCAGCAGCTTGGGACTAGCGGCTACCGGGGAGCTGTTTTTT; cdr3_aa: CASSLGLAATGELFF
clone_size: -; j_call: TRBJ2-5; d_call: -; v_call: TRBV20-1; cdr3_nt: TGCAGTGCTAGAAGCCCGGAGACCCAGTACTTC; cdr3_aa: CSARSPETQYF
clone_size: -; j_call: TRBJ2-3; d_call: TRBD1; v_call: TRBV5-1; cdr3_nt: TGCGCCAGCACTTTTCAGGGGGCGTCATATACGCAGTATTTT; cdr3_aa: CASTFQGASYTQYF
clone_size: -; j_call: TRBJ1-1; d_call: TRBD1; v_call: TRBV28; cdr3_nt: TGTGCCAGCAGCGACGGACAGGGCGTCGATCGGGCCACTGAAGCTTTCTTT; cdr3_aa: CASSDGQGVDRATEAFF
clone_size: -; j_call: TRBJ2-5; d_call: TRBD2; v_call: TRBV9; cdr3_nt: TGTGCCAGCAGCGTAGTTAGCGGGAGGACAGAGACCCAGTACTTC; cdr3_aa: CASSVVSGRTETQYF
clone_size: few; j_call: TRBJ2-7; d_call: -; v_call: TRBV15; cdr3_nt: TGTGCCACCAGCACCGCCCGGGACTTCTCAACGAAGTACGAGCAGTACTTC; cdr3_aa: CATSTARDFSTKYEQYF
clone_size: -; j_call: TRBJ2-6; d_call: TRBD1; v_call: TRBV5-1; cdr3_nt: TGCGCCAGCAGCTTGGGGGACAGCCTCTCTGGGGCCAACGTCCTGACTTTC; cdr3_aa: CASSLGDSLSGANVLTF
clone_size: few; j_call: TRBJ1-1; d_call: -; v_call: TRBV29-1; cdr3_nt: TGCAGCGTTGTCGGGAATAACGCTGAAGCTTTCTTT; cdr3_aa: CSVVGNNAEAFF
clone_size: few; j_call: TRBJ2-2; d_call: TRBD1; v_call: TRBV29-1; cdr3_nt: TGCAGCGTTAGCCGGACAGGGATCACCGGGGAGCTGTTTTTT; cdr3_aa: CSVSRTGITGELFF
clone_size: -; j_call: TRBJ2-6; d_call: TRBD1; v_call: TRBV7-9; cdr3_nt: TGTGCCAGCAGCTCGACAGGGCTTTCTGGGGCCAACGTCCTGACTTTC; cdr3_aa: CASSSTGLSGANVLTF
clone_size: few; j_call: TRBJ2-3; d_call: -; v_call: TRBV7-2; cdr3_nt: TGTGCCAGCAGCTTAGCGACTACCACAGATACGCAGTATTTT; cdr3_aa: CASSLATTTDTQYF
clone_size: few; j_call: TRBJ2-1; d_call: TRBD2; v_call: TRBV5-6; cdr3_nt: TGTGCCAGCAGCACCGATAGCGGGAGGGATTACAATGAGCAGTTCTTC; cdr3_aa: CASSTDSGRDYNEQFF
clone_size: -; j_call: TRBJ1-5; d_call: -; v_call: TRBV30; cdr3_nt: TGTGCCTGGAGTGTACTGAATAGCAATCAGCCCCAGCATTTT; cdr3_aa: CAWSVLNSNQPQHF
clone_size: few; j_call: TRBJ2-1; d_call: -; v_call: TRBV29-1; cdr3_nt: TGCAGCGTTGCTGTACCGGGTGAGCAGTTCTTC; cdr3_aa: CSVAVPGEQFF
clone_size: -; j_call: TRBJ1-1; d_call: TRBD1; v_call: TRBV27; cdr3_nt: TGTGCCAGCAGTTCCTGGACAGGGGGCAACACTGAAGCTTTCTTT; cdr3_aa: CASSSWTGGNTEAFF
clone_size: few; j_call: TRBJ2-7; d_call: TRBD1; v_call: TRBV30; cdr3_nt: TGTGCCTGGAGCGCCGCGGACAGGGGTAGCGCCTACGAGCAGTACTTC; cdr3_aa: CAWSAADRGSAYEQYF
clone_size: -; j_call: TRBJ2-1; d_call: -; v_call: TRBV6-5; cdr3_nt: TGTGCCAGCAGTTACGATCCGGGTGCGGGCGGAGTGCATGAGTTCTTC; cdr3_aa: CASSYDPGAGGVHEFF
clone_size: few; j_call: TRBJ1-2; d_call: -; v_call: TRBV4-1; cdr3_nt: TGCGCCAGCAGCCAGCAAACAGGGTTTGGCTACACCTTC; cdr3_aa: CASSQQTGFGYTF